This T cell receptor (beta chain) is drawn from a study of shared clonotypes between healthy human individuals. CDR1 GTSNPN and CDR2 SVGIG come from the germline V gene (reference sequence). CDR3 length: 15 residues. As for this clone: This sequence is one base from a far larger clone and is likely a read error. This sample includes further DNA sequences coding for the same CDR3.

Caucasian adults residing in Nashville, Tennessee made up all the donors. The genomic DNA of each subset was split evenly across several immunoSEQ plates. Sequencing used immunoSEQ multiplex PCR; TCRdb keeps in-frame clones, though not all of them. Found here are fewer than 1.4 million clones, approximately 80% of them singletons; the top ten hold roughly 0.57%. This clonotype was sampled from a young man in good health. Some clones in this sample may be carry-over from other donors' samples. V is TRBV30 and J is TRBJ2-2, with 9 positions matching TRBD1. The sequenced sample was memory CD4+ T cells from PBMCs. The subset was: CD45RA-negative fraction. This CDR3 is CASKLGQGRIGELFF. The DNA for the CDR3 is TGTGCCTCGAAACTGGGACAGGGCCGAATCGGGGAACTGTTTTTT. Drawing the rest from reference TRBV30 and TRBJ2-2, the complete variable domain is SQTIHQWPATLVQPVGSPLSLECTVEGTSNPNLYWYRQAAGRGLQLLFYSVGIGQISSEVPQNLSASRPQDRQFILSSKKLLLSDSGFYLCASKLGQGRIGELFFGEGSRLTVL.